The 15 T cell receptor beta chains given below trace back to one sample, sequenced in a study of blood T cell repertoires in COVID-19. Sequencing was performed with immunoSEQ multiplex PCR; in TCRdb, only in-frame clones are kept and a portion is missing. The data show just over 300,000 clones, around 91% seen once. Sequenced input: PBMCs or T cells enriched from blood (not recorded which). The receptor source for this set is a woman aged 40 to 50 who had recovered from COVID-19.

The J gene is TRBJ2-5, the V gene TRBV30, with 12 bases aligning to TRBD2. Trimming removed 7 bases from V and 2 bases from J; junction bases left unmatched: 2. Germline CDR1 and CDR2: GTSNPN and SVGIG (reference sequence). The CDR3 has 13 amino acids. CDR3 protein: CASTSGGQETQYF. CDR3 in DNA: TGTGCCTCCACTAGCGGGGGGCAAGAGACCCAGTACTTC.

The gene calls are TRBV19 and TRBJ1-1; tentative D call: TRBD1 (6 bases). Per the germline V gene, CDR1 is LNHDA and CDR2 is SQIVND (reference sequence). This CDR3 is built from 13 residues. V was trimmed by 7 bases and J by 9 bases, leaving 18 bases between them. As DNA, the CDR3 is TGTGCCAGTATCACGACAGTTGGGGGCCAAGCTTTCTTT. Its translation: CASITTVGGQAFF.

This clone was observed once. This chain links TRBV10-3 with TRBJ2-2, with a tentative D call TRBD1 (6 bases). Deletions cut 10 bases from V and 8 bases from J, with 14 bases between. Per germline, CDR1 ENHRY and CDR2 SYGVKD. There are 12 residues in the CDR3. CDR3 in amino acids: CATRTAAGELFF. The CDR3 coding sequence is TGTGCCACTCGGACAGCAGCGGGGGAGCTGTTTTTT.

This chain joins TRBV27 and TRBJ1-1, with D perhaps matching TRBD1 (5 bases). The length of the CDR3 is 16 residues. Germline CDR1 is MNHEY and CDR2 is SMNVEV (reference sequence). Trimming left V 6 bases short and J 0 bases short, with 17 bases between. The CDR3 DNA is TGTGCCAGCAGCATAAGCTTCAGGGAAATGAACACTGAAGCTTTCTTT. It codes for CASSISFREMNTEAFF.

The J gene is TRBJ2-5, the V gene TRBV9; 15 bases align to TRBD2. CDR1 and CDR2 from the germline V gene are SGDLS and YYNGEE. CDR3 length: 18 amino acids. J lost 5 bases, V lost 4 bases, and 12 bases had no gene match. The CDR3 reads CASSMLPGLAGGVETQYF. For the CDR3, the DNA is TGTGCCAGCAGCATGTTGCCGGGACTAGCGGGGGGAGTGGAGACCCAGTACTTC.

The chain uses TRBV7-6 and TRBJ1-1; maybe TRBD1 (6 bases). V shed 1 base and J shed 2 bases, with 11 bases lying between them. This CDR3 spans 15 amino acids. Germline CDR1 SGHVS, CDR2 FNYEAQ. The CDR3 DNA reads TGTGCCAGCAGCTTAGTTACAGGGATAAACACTGAAGCTTTCTTT. Translated, it gives CASSLVTGINTEAFF.

V is TRBV11-3 and J is TRBJ1-1; D perhaps matches TRBD1 (5 bases). Trimming took 4 bases from V and 1 from J, leaving 16 bases between them. CDR3 length: 16 residues. Germline CDR1 reads SGHNT; CDR2 reads YENEEA. CDR3 sequence reads: CASSSSGTKANTEAFF. The CDR3 DNA follows: TGTGCCAGCAGCTCAAGCGGGACGAAGGCGAACACTGAAGCTTTCTTT.

This sequence joins TRBV5-6 and TRBJ1-6; 9 bases align to TRBD1. Germline CDR1 is SGHDT and CDR2 is YYEEEE. V trimming: 4 bases; J trimming: 8 bases; junction bases outside the gene matches: 7. The CDR3 contains 15 residues. CDR3 in DNA: TGTGCCAGCAGCCGCCCGACAGGGGGAGATTCACCCCTCCACTTT. It yields the protein CASSRPTGGDSPLHF.

The rearrangement uses TRBV2 and TRBJ2-7; 11 bases line up with TRBD2. CDR3 length: 15 residues. The germline gives CDR1 SNHLY, CDR2 FYNNEI. V lost 8 bases to trimming and J lost 0 bases; unmatched junction nucleotides: 6. CDR3 protein: CASGALAGGSYEQYF. The CDR3 DNA sequence: TGTGCCAGCGGGGCCCTAGCGGGAGGCTCCTACGAGCAGTACTTC.

The rearrangement joins TRBV25-1 to TRBJ1-2; D remains ambiguous. The length of the CDR3 is 12 residues. V was clipped by 3 bases and J by 8 bases, with 10 bases between them. CDR1 is MGHDK and CDR2 is SYGVNS in the germline V gene. CDR3 nucleotides: TGTGCCAGCAGTGAGCCCTACGGGGGCTACACCTTC. It yields the protein CASSEPYGGYTF.

CDR3 nucleotide sequence: TGCGCCAGCAGGCTGGAGTCCAACTCTGGAAACACCATATATTTT. This encodes CASRLESNSGNTIYF. V gene TRBV5-1 combines with J gene TRBJ1-3; D gene ambiguous. This CDR3 contains 15 residues. The ends were cut back, 5 bases at V and 0 bases at J, with 12 bases in the middle. In germline, CDR1 is SGHRS, CDR2 YFSETQ.

The rearrangement uses TRBV7-6 and TRBJ2-3; 9 bases map to TRBD1. The J segment lost 0 bases and the V segment lost 1 base, leaving 11 bases of the junction unmatched. This CDR3 spans 19 amino acids. Germline V gene lookup returns CDR1 SGHVS and CDR2 FNYEAQ. The CDR3 loop reads CASSLVTGTGHLSTDTQYF. The CDR3, as DNA: TGTGCCAGCAGCTTAGTCACCGGGACAGGGCACCTTAGCACAGATACGCAGTATTTT.

This clone turned up a few times. V gene TRBV9 combines with J gene TRBJ1-2, with 12 bases fitting TRBD1. This CDR3 contains 15 residues. Germline lookup yields CDR1 SGDLS and CDR2 YYNGEE. With V trimmed by 0 bases and J by 6 bases, 3 bases remained unmatched. In nucleotides, the CDR3 is TGTGCCAGCAGCGTAGGGGACAGGGGGCACGATGGCTACACCTTC. This gives the protein CASSVGDRGHDGYTF.

This clone came up once. The chain employs TRBV7-2 and TRBJ2-1, with TRBD2 as a possible D gene (6 bases). Trimming took off 0 bases at V and 4 bases at J, with 10 bases between the two ends. The V gene's germline CDR1 is SGHTA and CDR2 FQGNSA. The CDR3 extends over 15 amino acids. The DNA for the CDR3 is TGTGCCAGCAGCTTAGCGGGGGGTCGATACAATGAGCAGTTCTTC. Translation: CASSLAGGRYNEQFF. The whole variable domain, remainder taken from reference TRBV7-2 and TRBJ2-1, is GAGVSQSPSNKVTEKGKDVELRCDPISGHTALYWYRQSLGQGLEFLIYFQGNSAPDKSGLPSDRFSAERTGGSVSTLTIQRTQQEDSAVYLCASSLAGGRYNEQFFGPGTRLTVL.

The chain carries TRBV5-1 and TRBJ2-3; 8 positions match TRBD1. Germline CDR1 and CDR2: SGHRS and YFSETQ. V shed 3 bases, J shed 5 bases, and the junction held 5 bases outside the gene matches. There are 14 residues in the CDR3. As DNA, the CDR3 is TGCGCCAGCAGCTCAGGAACAGGGGGAGATACGCAGTATTTT. Encoded protein: CASSSGTGGDTQYF.